This T cell receptor (beta chain) was retrieved from a study of tissue T cells after allogeneic stem cell transplantation. As to this clone: Gene names follow the mouse nomenclature. The read ends 1 residue shy of where the CDR3 ends; the end is completed using the germline J gene.

Libraries were prepared by immunoSEQ multiplex PCR; TCRdb keeps only in-frame clonotypes and omits some of them. The sample has 20,000 to 25,000 clones, around 63% seen once. The germline V gene has CDR1 SGHDT and CDR2 FRDEAV. The V and J ends lost 5 bases and 2 bases respectively, with 3 bases between them. CDR3 length: 11 amino acids. This clonotype was sampled from a female BALB/c mouse in good health. This line is of MHC haplotype H2-d. The sample comprised blood. The chain recombines TRBV14 with TRBJ2-4; D remains unclear. The part of the CDR3 DNA that was read is TGTGCCAGCAGGACTCAAAACACCTTGTAC. This encodes CASRTQNTLY. The CDR3 in its entirety is CASRTQNTLYF.